Listed below are T cell receptor beta chains from one sample, sequenced in a study of control samples from healthy donors and cancer patients. Profiling relied on immunoSEQ multiplex PCR, and the TCRdb table lists in-frame clones only, not all of them. The repertoire consists of around 100,000 clones, with over 75% occurring once and the leading ten covering under 4%. Input material: blood. The receptors here all came from a woman younger than 30 in good health. Each CDR3 is given with its conserved first and last residue. Fields, in order: D gene, V gene, J gene, clone size, CDR3 DNA, CDR3 protein. The D gene is left open where the match is weak. The size entry is marked missing in some rows and otherwise reads once, few, many or a size class.

D gene: -; V gene: TRBV11-2; J gene: TRBJ2-7; clone size: -; CDR3 DNA: TGTGCCAGCAGCCTGACATACGAGCAGTACTTC; CDR3 protein: CASSLTYEQYF
D gene: TRBD1; V gene: TRBV5-6; J gene: TRBJ1-2; clone size: -; CDR3 DNA: TGTGCCAGCAGCTTGGTGGGGACAGGGAACTATGGCTACACCTTC; CDR3 protein: CASSLVGTGNYGYTF
D gene: -; V gene: TRBV24-1; J gene: TRBJ1-2; clone size: -; CDR3 DNA: TGTGCCATATCGGACGCCTATGGCTACACCTTC; CDR3 protein: CAISDAYGYTF
D gene: TRBD1; V gene: TRBV5-1; J gene: TRBJ2-3; clone size: -; CDR3 DNA: TGCGCCAGCAGCTTTAACACAGGGGTTGCGGCAGATACGCAGTATTTT; CDR3 protein: CASSFNTGVAADTQYF
D gene: -; V gene: TRBV6-6; J gene: TRBJ1-2; clone size: -; CDR3 DNA: TGTGCCAGCAGTTACGGAATATCATCCCCTAACTATGGCTACACCTTC; CDR3 protein: CASSYGISSPNYGYTF
D gene: -; V gene: TRBV9; J gene: TRBJ1-3; clone size: -; CDR3 DNA: TGTGCCAGCAGCGTAGGCCAGGGAGGAAACACCATATATTTT; CDR3 protein: CASSVGQGGNTIYF
D gene: -; V gene: TRBV7-9; J gene: TRBJ1-4; clone size: -; CDR3 DNA: TGTGCCAGCAGCTTAGCGCCATGGGAGGAGGAAAAACTGTTTTTT; CDR3 protein: CASSLAPWEEEKLFF
D gene: -; V gene: TRBV5-1; J gene: TRBJ1-2; clone size: -; CDR3 DNA: TGCGCCAGCAGCCCGGGGGAACACCTTCCCTATGGCTACACCTTC; CDR3 protein: CASSPGEHLPYGYTF
D gene: -; V gene: TRBV25-1; J gene: TRBJ1-5; clone size: -; CDR3 DNA: TGTGCCAGCAGTGGCACAACAGGGAATAGCAATCAGCCCCAGCATTTT; CDR3 protein: CASSGTTGNSNQPQHF
D gene: -; V gene: TRBV3-1/TRBV3-2; J gene: TRBJ2-7; clone size: -; CDR3 DNA: TGTGCCAGCAGCCAAGTAATAGACGACGAGCAGTACTTC; CDR3 protein: CASSQVIDDEQYF
D gene: -; V gene: TRBV7-9; J gene: TRBJ1-6; clone size: -; CDR3 DNA: TGTGCCAGCAGCTCGACCGGCGGGCACTCACCCCTCCACTTT; CDR3 protein: CASSSTGGHSPLHF
D gene: -; V gene: TRBV4-1; J gene: TRBJ1-5; clone size: -; CDR3 DNA: TGCGCCAGCAGCTCTAGGACATATGATCAGCCCCAGCATTTT; CDR3 protein: CASSSRTYDQPQHF
D gene: TRBD1; V gene: TRBV7-9; J gene: TRBJ2-7; clone size: -; CDR3 DNA: TGTGCCTCCCTCGGGGACAGGGGGTACGAGCAGTACTTC; CDR3 protein: CASLGDRGYEQYF
D gene: -; V gene: TRBV4-1; J gene: TRBJ2-6; clone size: -; CDR3 DNA: TGCGCCAGCAGCCAAGTCGTCTCGGGGGAATCTGGGGCCAACGTCCTGACTTTC; CDR3 protein: CASSQVVSGESGANVLTF
D gene: -; V gene: TRBV7-8; J gene: TRBJ1-1; clone size: -; CDR3 DNA: TGTGCCAGCAGCTTGACCGAAGGAGGCTACACTGAAGCTTTCTTT; CDR3 protein: CASSLTEGGYTEAFF
D gene: TRBD2; V gene: TRBV11-2; J gene: TRBJ2-7; clone size: -; CDR3 DNA: TGTGCCAGCAGCTGGACGAGCGGGGGGGCAGGCGAGCAGTACTTC; CDR3 protein: CASSWTSGGAGEQYF
D gene: -; V gene: TRBV7-6; J gene: TRBJ1-5; clone size: -; CDR3 DNA: TGTGCCAGCAGCTTAGTCGACTCGAGGGATGGCAATCAGCCCCAGCATTTT; CDR3 protein: CASSLVDSRDGNQPQHF
D gene: TRBD1; V gene: TRBV7-6; J gene: TRBJ1-4; clone size: -; CDR3 DNA: TGTGCCAGCAGCTTAGCCGGGCAGGGGGCTAATGAAAAACTGTTTTTT; CDR3 protein: CASSLAGQGANEKLFF
D gene: -; V gene: TRBV2; J gene: TRBJ1-1; clone size: -; CDR3 DNA: TGTGCCAGCGGGACTCAGCCGAACACTGAAGCTTTCTTT; CDR3 protein: CASGTQPNTEAFF
D gene: -; V gene: TRBV4-1; J gene: TRBJ1-2; clone size: -; CDR3 DNA: TGCGCCAGCAGCCAAAAATGGGGAGGGGAGGAGAGAGCGTATGGCTACACCTTC; CDR3 protein: CASSQKWGGEERAYGYTF
D gene: -; V gene: TRBV11-2; J gene: TRBJ1-5; clone size: -; CDR3 DNA: TGTGCCAGCAGCCCAGACGGAGAGGGAAGGCAAGAGGGCAATCAGCCCCAGCATTTT; CDR3 protein: CASSPDGEGRQEGNQPQHF
D gene: TRBD2; V gene: TRBV7-2; J gene: TRBJ2-2; clone size: -; CDR3 DNA: TGTGCCAGCAGCCCCTACCGAGGCGGGGGGGCGGGCACCGGGGAGCAGTTTTTT; CDR3 protein: CASSPYRGGGAGTGEQFF
D gene: -; V gene: TRBV3-1/TRBV3-2; J gene: TRBJ2-3; clone size: -; CDR3 DNA: TGTGCCAGCAGCCCGTTTCCGGGTAACACAGATACGCAGTATTTT; CDR3 protein: CASSPFPGNTDTQYF
D gene: -; V gene: TRBV10-3; J gene: TRBJ1-2; clone size: -; CDR3 DNA: TGTGCCATCCAACAGGCAGGGACCCCCTATGGCTACACCTTC; CDR3 protein: CAIQQAGTPYGYTF
D gene: -; V gene: TRBV6-2/TRBV6-3; J gene: TRBJ1-1; clone size: -; CDR3 DNA: TGTGCCAGCAGTTACGCGGAAAGGGCAGTAGGTACTGAAGCTTTCTTT; CDR3 protein: CASSYAERAVGTEAFF
D gene: -; V gene: TRBV4-2; J gene: TRBJ2-6; clone size: -; CDR3 DNA: TGTGCCAGCAGCCCCCTGAGCTCTGGGGCCAACGTCCTGACTTTC; CDR3 protein: CASSPLSSGANVLTF
D gene: -; V gene: TRBV10-3; J gene: TRBJ2-1; clone size: -; CDR3 DNA: TGTGCCACTCAAGGGATAACCAATGAGCAGTTCTTC; CDR3 protein: CATQGITNEQFF
D gene: -; V gene: TRBV18; J gene: TRBJ1-6; clone size: -; CDR3 DNA: TGTGCCAGCTCACCACGGCAGGCCACCTATAATTCACCCCTCCACTTT; CDR3 protein: CASSPRQATYNSPLHF
D gene: -; V gene: TRBV7-8; J gene: TRBJ1-5; clone size: few; CDR3 DNA: TGTGCCAGCAGCTTACGAGGGGGTGGCAATCAGCCCCAGCATTTT; CDR3 protein: CASSLRGGGNQPQHF
D gene: -; V gene: TRBV5-4; J gene: TRBJ2-4; clone size: -; CDR3 DNA: TGTGCCAGCAGCTTTAGGGGGGACAAAAACATTCAGTACTTC; CDR3 protein: CASSFRGDKNIQYF
D gene: -; V gene: TRBV5-1; J gene: TRBJ2-7; clone size: -; CDR3 DNA: TGCGCCAGCAGCGTGGACGGCACCTACGAGCAGTACTTC; CDR3 protein: CASSVDGTYEQYF
D gene: -; V gene: TRBV15; J gene: TRBJ2-1; clone size: -; CDR3 DNA: TGTGCCACCAGCAGTATGGGGCAGGTATACAATGAGCAGTTCTTC; CDR3 protein: CATSSMGQVYNEQFF
D gene: -; V gene: TRBV6-1; J gene: TRBJ1-5; clone size: -; CDR3 DNA: TGTGCCAGCAGTGGAAACCTCTTCGGGGACGGTCTCAATCAGCCCCAGCATTTT; CDR3 protein: CASSGNLFGDGLNQPQHF
D gene: -; V gene: TRBV28; J gene: TRBJ2-7; clone size: -; CDR3 DNA: TGTGCCAGCAGTTCCCCGGACAGATCCTACGAGCAGTACTTC; CDR3 protein: CASSSPDRSYEQYF
D gene: -; V gene: TRBV15; J gene: TRBJ1-2; clone size: -; CDR3 DNA: TGTGCCTCCTCAGGAGGGATGAACTATGGCTACACCTTC; CDR3 protein: CASSGGMNYGYTF
D gene: TRBD2; V gene: TRBV3-1/TRBV3-2; J gene: TRBJ2-3; clone size: -; CDR3 DNA: TGTGCCAGCAGCCAAGCTATTCGGACTAGCGGGGGGGAGTTTCCACCTCCCACAGATACGCAGTATTTT; CDR3 protein: CASSQAIRTSGGEFPPPTDTQYF
D gene: -; V gene: TRBV21-1; J gene: TRBJ1-1; clone size: -; CDR3 DNA: TGTGCCAGCAGCAAAGATGGGTCGACCACTGAAGCTTTCTTT; CDR3 protein: CASSKDGSTTEAFF
D gene: TRBD1; V gene: TRBV7-3; J gene: TRBJ1-2; clone size: -; CDR3 DNA: TGTGCCAGCAGCCCGACAGGGGGCAACGGTGGCTACACCTTC; CDR3 protein: CASSPTGGNGGYTF
D gene: -; V gene: TRBV23-1; J gene: TRBJ2-2; clone size: few; CDR3 DNA: TGCGCCAGCAGTCGACCCCCCGGGGAGCTGTTTTTT; CDR3 protein: CASSRPPGELFF
D gene: -; V gene: TRBV23-1; J gene: TRBJ1-1; clone size: -; CDR3 DNA: TGCGCCAGCAGCCAATCCGGCCAGCTCATTGGATTGAACACTGAAGCTTTCTTT; CDR3 protein: CASSQSGQLIGLNTEAFF
D gene: -; V gene: TRBV7-9; J gene: TRBJ1-6; clone size: few; CDR3 DNA: TGTGCCAGCAGCTCCAACGGGCTGGACGAAACTAATTCACCCCTCCACTTT; CDR3 protein: CASSSNGLDETNSPLHF
D gene: -; V gene: TRBV21-1; J gene: TRBJ2-3; clone size: -; CDR3 DNA: TGTGCCAGCAGCAAATCGGGGACTAGCGGAGATACGCAGTATTTT; CDR3 protein: CASSKSGTSGDTQYF
D gene: -; V gene: TRBV5-8; J gene: TRBJ1-3; clone size: -; CDR3 DNA: TGTGCCAGCAGCGCCGTATTTTCTGGAAACACCATATATTTT; CDR3 protein: CASSAVFSGNTIYF